One sample yielded the 15 T cell receptor beta chains listed below, sequenced in a study of blood T cells in healthy people across ages. A second roughly 7 to 12 cycle PCR used barcoded and J-beta primers. TCRdb processed the 5' RACE reads anew with MiXCR; each CDR3 protein has one entry. Of about 1.5 million distinct CDR3 sequences in the sample, around 40% were seen once. Sequenced: blood. Receptors originate from a woman under 30 in good health.

J is TRBJ2-5 and V is TRBV9, with TRBD1 matching over 9 bases. The J call may be wrong; the DNA end is better matched by TRBJ2-7. This CDR3 is 15 amino acids long. Per germline, CDR1 SGDLS and CDR2 YYNGEE. CDR3 region: CASSVAGQGGYEQYF. In nucleotides, the CDR3 is TGTGCCAGCAGCGTAGCGGGACAGGGAGGTTACGAGCAGTACTTC.

The chain is built from TRBV10-3 and TRBJ2-1, with D unclear. The CDR3 extends over 15 amino acids. The germline V and J ends were trimmed by 3 bases and 3 bases, with 12 bases remaining between them. The V gene's germline CDR1 is ENHRY and CDR2 SYGVKD. In DNA form, the CDR3 reads TGTGCCATCAGTGATCGGCAGAGAAACTACAATGAGCAGTTCTTC. This encodes CAISDRQRNYNEQFF.

The chain joins TRBV6-2 or TRBV6-3 to TRBJ1-5, with 7 bases matching TRBD1. V was clipped by 4 bases and J by 6 bases; unmatched bases: 6. In germline, CDR1 is MNHEY, CDR2 SVGEGT. The CDR3 is 14 amino acids. The CDR3 DNA reads as TGTGCCAGCAGTTGGGCCAGGGGGAGTCAGCCCCAGCATTTT. Protein: CASSWARGSQPQHF.

In the case of this clonotype: The germline gene is not matched at one end of the junction; a read error may be the cause. The rearrangement links TRBV7-3 to TRBJ2-7; the D gene is possibly TRBD1 (5 bases). This CDR3 has 15 amino acids. The germline V gene has CDR1 SGHTA and CDR2 FQGTGA. Here the CDR3 reads CVSSLTPVGAYEQYF. For the CDR3, the DNA is TGTGTCAGCAGCTTAACGCCCGTAGGGGCCTACGAGCAGTACTTC.

V usage is TRBV9 and J usage is TRBJ1-3, with TRBD1 as a possible D gene (5 bases). CDR3 length equals 16 residues. Germline assignment: CDR1 SGDLS and CDR2 YYNGEE. Trimming pared 3 bases from V and 0 bases from J, leaving 13 bases between. The CDR3 reads CASSGRQPDSGNTIYF. DNA for the CDR3: TGTGCCAGCAGCGGACGACAGCCCGACTCTGGAAACACCATATATTTT.

The V and J genes are TRBV5-1 and TRBJ2-3; D not certain. Germline V CDR1 and CDR2: SGHRS, YFSETQ. Trimming shortened V by 7 bases and J by 2 bases, and 11 bases separated the two germline ends. This CDR3 has 13 amino acids. The CDR3 DNA reads as TGCGCCAGCTCCGAAGGGTACACAGATACGCAGTATTTT. Protein: CASSEGYTDTQYF.

This clonotype occurred a few times. The chain is built from TRBV12-3 or TRBV12-4 and TRBJ2-7, with 8 bases aligning to TRBD1. V was pared by 5 bases and J by 6 bases, with 3 bases of the junction left unmatched. The CDR3 loop spans 12 amino acids. This CDR3 is CASSATGVEQYF. CDR3 sequence (DNA): TGTGCCAGCAGTGCGACAGGGGTCGAGCAGTACTTC.

As for this clonotype: A read error may account for a junction end that differs from germline. The rearrangement links TRBV20-1 to TRBJ1-6; D is ambiguous. The CDR3 consists of 14 residues. Looked up from germline, CDR1 is DFQATT and CDR2 is SNEGSKA (reference sequence). The CDR3 coding sequence is TGCAGTGCTAGTCACAGCCCTAAGGATTCACCCCCCCACTTT. It encodes CSASHSPKDSPPHF.

This chain connects TRBV7-2 to TRBJ1-2, with a weak D call TRBD1 (5 bases). Trimming removed 2 bases at V and 0 bases at J, with 19 bases between. The CDR3 runs 18 residues. Per germline, CDR1 SGHTA and CDR2 FQGNSA. In DNA, the CDR3 is TGTGCCAGCAGCTTAAGGGCCCCGGGACGGAGAGCTAACTATGGCTACACCTTC. It yields the protein CASSLRAPGRRANYGYTF.

The rearrangement links TRBV5-1 to TRBJ2-7; TRBD2 agrees at 7 bases. Germline V gene sequence: CDR1 SGHRS, CDR2 YFSETQ. This CDR3 is built from 14 residues. After removal of 5 bases from V and 7 bases from J, the junction contained 12 bases not matched to a gene. The CDR3 region is CASRLERDANEQYF. The CDR3 nucleotides read TGCGCCAGCAGGCTTGAGCGGGACGCCAATGAGCAGTACTTC.

This clonotype was seen a handful of times. The gene calls are TRBV7-2 and TRBJ1-4; 11 bases align to TRBD1. This CDR3 is built from 18 residues. The V and J ends lost 5 bases and 0 bases, in that order; junction bases with no gene match: 8. Per the germline V gene, CDR1 is SGHTA and CDR2 is FQGNSA. The CDR3 bases are TGTGCCAGCAGCCTCAGGACAGGGGGCTTCGCAACTAATGAAAAACTGTTTTTT. Protein sequence: CASSLRTGGFATNEKLFF. Looking up the rest from reference TRBV7-2 and TRBJ1-4 gives the full variable domain: GAGVSQSPSNKVTEKGKDVELRCDPISGHTALYWYRQSLGQGLEFLIYFQGNSAPDKSGLPSDRFSAERTGGSVSTLTIQRTQQEDSAVYLCASSLRTGGFATNEKLFFGSGTQLSVL.

This clonotype was seen a few times. The chain combines TRBV12-3 or TRBV12-4 with TRBJ1-4; D not certain. The V end lost 6 bases, the J end lost 7 bases, and 12 bases lay between the germline ends. This CDR3 has 13 residues. The CDR3 loop is CASSRTYAEKLFF. The CDR3 DNA is TGTGCCAGCAGCCGCACGTACGCTGAAAAACTGTTTTTT.

The chain is built from TRBV29-1 and TRBJ2-5, with D perhaps matching TRBD1 (6 bases). Germline loops: CDR1 SQVTM, CDR2 ANQGSEA. V lost 3 bases, J lost 5 bases, and 10 bases lay in between. The CDR3 extends over 12 amino acids. This chain's CDR3 is CSVEQGTETQYF. CDR3 bases: TGCAGCGTTGAGCAGGGGACGGAGACCCAGTACTTC.

This sequence joins TRBV12-3 or TRBV12-4 and TRBJ1-5, with a weak D call TRBD1 (6 bases). The CDR3 totals 16 residues. V was shortened by 3 bases and J by 6 bases, with 18 bases between the two germline ends. CDR3 nucleotide sequence: TGTGCCAGCAGTTTTATGGCCGGGGGCGGGGGTCAGCCCCAGCATTTT. This sequence encodes CASSFMAGGGGQPQHF.

The chain has TRBV7-2 and TRBJ2-1; no clear D gene. This CDR3 is built from 13 residues. Germline V gene sequence: CDR1 SGHTA, CDR2 FQGNSA. V gave up 9 bases and J gave up 10 bases, with 19 bases separating them. The chain's CDR3 is CASTFIGRSEQFF. In DNA, the CDR3 is TGTGCCAGTACCTTTATAGGCCGGAGCGAGCAGTTCTTC.